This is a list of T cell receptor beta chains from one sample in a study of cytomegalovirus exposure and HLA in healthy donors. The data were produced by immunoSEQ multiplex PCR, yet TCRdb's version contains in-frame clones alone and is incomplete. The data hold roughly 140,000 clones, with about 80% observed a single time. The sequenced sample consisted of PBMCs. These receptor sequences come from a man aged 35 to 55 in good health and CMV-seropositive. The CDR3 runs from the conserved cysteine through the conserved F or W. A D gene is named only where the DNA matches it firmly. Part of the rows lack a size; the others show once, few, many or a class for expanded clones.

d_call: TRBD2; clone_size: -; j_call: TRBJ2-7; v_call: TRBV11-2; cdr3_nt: TGTGCCAGCAGCTGGACTAGCGGGAGGGCGGGAGAGCAGTACTTC; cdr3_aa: CASSWTSGRAGEQYF
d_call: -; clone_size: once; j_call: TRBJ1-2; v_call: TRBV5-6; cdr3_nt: TGTGCCAGCAGCTTGGGCGGCAGCTATGGCTACACCTTC; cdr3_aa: CASSLGGSYGYTF
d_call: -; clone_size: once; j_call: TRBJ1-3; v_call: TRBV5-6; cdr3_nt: TGTGCCAGCAGCAGCGGGACTGACGGAAACACCATATATTTT; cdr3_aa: CASSSGTDGNTIYF
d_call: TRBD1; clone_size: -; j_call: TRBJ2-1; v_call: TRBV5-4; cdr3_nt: TGTGCCAGCACCCAGGGGGCTGAGCAGTTCTTC; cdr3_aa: CASTQGAEQFF
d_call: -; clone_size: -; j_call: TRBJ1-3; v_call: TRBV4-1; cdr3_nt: TGCGCCAGCAGCCAAGATAGGAGGGACTCTGGAAACACCATATATTTT; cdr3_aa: CASSQDRRDSGNTIYF
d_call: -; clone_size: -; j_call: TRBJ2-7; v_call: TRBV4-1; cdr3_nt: TGCGCCAGCAGCCAAGATTATCGGGACTTCTCCTACGAGCAGTACTTC; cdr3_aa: CASSQDYRDFSYEQYF
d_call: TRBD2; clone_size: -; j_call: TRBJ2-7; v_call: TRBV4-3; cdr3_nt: TGCGCCAGCAGCCAAGATCCCCTAGCGGATTCCTACGAGCAGTACTTC; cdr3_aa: CASSQDPLADSYEQYF
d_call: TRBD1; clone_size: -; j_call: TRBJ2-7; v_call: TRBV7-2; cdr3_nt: TGTGCCAGCAGCTTAGAATCGGGACAGGGCAGAAAGCAGTACTTC; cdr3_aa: CASSLESGQGRKQYF
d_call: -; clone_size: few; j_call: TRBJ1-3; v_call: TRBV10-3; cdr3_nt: TGTGCCATCAGACGGACAGACTTGTCTGGAAACACCATATATTTT; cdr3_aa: CAIRRTDLSGNTIYF
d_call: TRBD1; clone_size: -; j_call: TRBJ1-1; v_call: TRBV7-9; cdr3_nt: TGTGCCAGCAGCTTAGGGTTGCGGACAGGGCCCACTGAAGCTTTCTTT; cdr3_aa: CASSLGLRTGPTEAFF
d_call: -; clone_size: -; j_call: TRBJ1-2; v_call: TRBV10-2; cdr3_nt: TGCGCCAGCTCACAAATGAGGGGGGGAGCTAACTATGGCTACACCTTC; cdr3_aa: CASSQMRGGANYGYTF
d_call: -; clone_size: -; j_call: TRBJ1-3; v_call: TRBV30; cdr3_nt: TGTGCCTGGACCTTCTGGGCAGTTGGAAACACCATATATTTT; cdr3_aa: CAWTFWAVGNTIYF
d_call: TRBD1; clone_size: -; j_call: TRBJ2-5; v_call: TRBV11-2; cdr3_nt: TGTGCCAGCAGCCCACAGGGGGCGCGAGAGACCCAGTACTTC; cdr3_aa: CASSPQGARETQYF
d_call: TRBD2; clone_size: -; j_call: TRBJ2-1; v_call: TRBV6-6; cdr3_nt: TGTGCCAGCAGTTACGAACTAGCGGGGAGGGAGCAGTTCTTC; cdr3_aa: CASSYELAGREQFF
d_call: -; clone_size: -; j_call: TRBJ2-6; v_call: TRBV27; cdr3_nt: TGTGCCAGCAGTTTAGGATCAGGGTCTGGGGCCAACGTCCTGACTTTC; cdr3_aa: CASSLGSGSGANVLTF